This is a list of T cell receptor beta chains from one sample in a study of neurological immune-mediated disorders. TCRdb used MiXCR to reprocess the 5' RACE reads, holding one entry per CDR3 protein. Of about 82,000 distinct CDR3 sequences listed, just over 2.5% are singletons. Sequences were obtained from PBMCs. The source is a woman aged 30 to 39 with multiple sclerosis. CDR3s leave out the opening cysteine and the closing phenylalanine or tryptophan. The order of the fields is V gene, J gene, CDR3 protein.

>TRBV18|TRBJ2-5
ASSPFHTMGGQETQY
>TRBV12-3/TRBV12-4|TRBJ1-1
ASSLGPGRANTEAF
>TRBV7-2|TRBJ2-7
ASSPLTATYEQY
>TRBV20-1|TRBJ2-7
SASLGELGTYEQY
>TRBV2|TRBJ1-2
ASSYEGTGGYT
>TRBV27|TRBJ2-1
ASSRGGMNEQF
>TRBV20-1|TRBJ2-7
SARPGGRTYEQY
>TRBV10-3|TRBJ2-1
AISEVSSYNEQF
>TRBV10-3|TRBJ2-5
AISDSAVMRETQY
>TRBV7-2|TRBJ1-1
ASSYTGFRTEAF
>TRBV18|TRBJ2-1
ASSPRSGPYNEQF
>TRBV20-1|TRBJ2-3
SARKGDTQY
>TRBV19|TRBJ1-4
ASGTHTTNEKLF
>TRBV20-1|TRBJ2-7
SAGTTSGRGSEQY
>TRBV6-5|TRBJ2-5
ASSSPGVRETQY
>TRBV6-5|TRBJ1-2
ASSYSLSPYYGYT
>TRBV20-1|TRBJ2-1
SARDLRGGKDNEQF